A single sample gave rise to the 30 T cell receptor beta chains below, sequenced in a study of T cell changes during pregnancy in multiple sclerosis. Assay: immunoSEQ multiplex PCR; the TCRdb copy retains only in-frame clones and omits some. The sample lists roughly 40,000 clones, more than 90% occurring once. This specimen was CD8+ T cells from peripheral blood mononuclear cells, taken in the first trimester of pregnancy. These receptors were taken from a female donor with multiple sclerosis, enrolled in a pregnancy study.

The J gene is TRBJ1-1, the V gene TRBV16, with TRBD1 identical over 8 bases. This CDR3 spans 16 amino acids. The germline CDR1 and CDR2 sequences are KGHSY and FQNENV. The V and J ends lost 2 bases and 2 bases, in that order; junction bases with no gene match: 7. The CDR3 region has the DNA TGTGCCAGCAGCCAAACCGACAGGGGCAGTAACACTGAAGCTTTCTTT. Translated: CASSQTDRGSNTEAFF.

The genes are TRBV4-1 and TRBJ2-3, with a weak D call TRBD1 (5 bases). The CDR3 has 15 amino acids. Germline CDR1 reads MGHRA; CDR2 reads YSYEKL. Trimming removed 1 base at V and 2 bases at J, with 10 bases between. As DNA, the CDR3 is TGCGCCAGCAGCCAAGTTGACAGCCACACAGATACGCAGTATTTT. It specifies CASSQVDSHTDTQYF.

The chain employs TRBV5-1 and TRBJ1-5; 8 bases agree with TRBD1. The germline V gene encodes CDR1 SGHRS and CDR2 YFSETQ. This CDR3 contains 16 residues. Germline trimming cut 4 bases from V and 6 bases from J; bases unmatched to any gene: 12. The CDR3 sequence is CASSGSTGGTSQPQHF. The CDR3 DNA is TGCGCCAGCAGCGGTTCCACAGGGGGGACAAGTCAGCCCCAGCATTTT. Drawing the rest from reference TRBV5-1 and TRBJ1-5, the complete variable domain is KAGVTQTPRYLIKTRGQQVTLSCSPISGHRSVSWYQQTPGQGLQFLFEYFSETQRNKGNFPGRFSGRQFSNSRSEMNVSTLELGDSALYLCASSGSTGGTSQPQHFGDGTRLSIL.

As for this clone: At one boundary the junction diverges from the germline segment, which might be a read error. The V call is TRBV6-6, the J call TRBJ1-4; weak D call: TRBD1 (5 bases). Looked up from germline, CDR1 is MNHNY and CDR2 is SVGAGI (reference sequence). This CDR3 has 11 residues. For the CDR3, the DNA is TGTGCCAGCAGTTACTCGACACAGGTTCAATTT. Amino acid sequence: CASSYSTQVQF.

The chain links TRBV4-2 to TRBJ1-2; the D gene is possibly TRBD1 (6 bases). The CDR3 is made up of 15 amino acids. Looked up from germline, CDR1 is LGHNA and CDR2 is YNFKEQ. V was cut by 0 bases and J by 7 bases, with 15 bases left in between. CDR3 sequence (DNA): TGTGCCAGCAGCCAAGATCTTTCAGGGGCGGTTGGCTACACCTTC. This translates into CASSQDLSGAVGYTF.

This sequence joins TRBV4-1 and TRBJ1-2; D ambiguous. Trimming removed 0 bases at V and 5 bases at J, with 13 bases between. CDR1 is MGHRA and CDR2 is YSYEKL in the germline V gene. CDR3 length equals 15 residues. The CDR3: CASSQEGVPQYGYTF. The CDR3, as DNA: TGCGCCAGCAGCCAAGAGGGCGTGCCTCAATATGGCTACACCTTC.

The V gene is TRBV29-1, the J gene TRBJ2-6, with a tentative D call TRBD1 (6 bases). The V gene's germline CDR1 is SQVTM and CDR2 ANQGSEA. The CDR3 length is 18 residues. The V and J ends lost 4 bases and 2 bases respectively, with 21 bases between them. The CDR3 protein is CSVVEDRLRSTGANVLTF. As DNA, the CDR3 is TGCAGCGTTGTCGAGGACAGACTACGGTCTACTGGGGCCAACGTCCTGACTTTC.

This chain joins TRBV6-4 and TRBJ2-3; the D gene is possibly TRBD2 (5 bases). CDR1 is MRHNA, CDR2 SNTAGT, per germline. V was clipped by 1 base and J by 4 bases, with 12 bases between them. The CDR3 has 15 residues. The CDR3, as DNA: TGTGCCAGCAGTGACTACGCCGGGGAATCAGATACGCAGTATTTT. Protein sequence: CASSDYAGESDTQYF.

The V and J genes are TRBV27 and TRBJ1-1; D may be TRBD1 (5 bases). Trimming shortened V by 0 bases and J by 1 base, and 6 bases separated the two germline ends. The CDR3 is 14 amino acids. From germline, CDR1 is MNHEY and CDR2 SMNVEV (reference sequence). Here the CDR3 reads CASSLSQGNTEAFF. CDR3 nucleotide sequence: TGTGCCAGCAGTTTATCGCAGGGGAACACTGAAGCTTTCTTT.

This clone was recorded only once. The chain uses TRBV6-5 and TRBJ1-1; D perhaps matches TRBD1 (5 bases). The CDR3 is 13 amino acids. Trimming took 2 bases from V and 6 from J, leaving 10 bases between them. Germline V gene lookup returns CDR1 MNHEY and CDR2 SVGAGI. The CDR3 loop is CASSYRGSPEAFF. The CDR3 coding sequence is TGTGCCAGCAGTTACAGGGGATCCCCTGAAGCTTTCTTT.

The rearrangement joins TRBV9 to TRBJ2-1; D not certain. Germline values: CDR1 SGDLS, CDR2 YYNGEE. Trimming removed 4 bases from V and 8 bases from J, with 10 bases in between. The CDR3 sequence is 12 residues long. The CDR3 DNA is TGTGCCAGCAGCTTCTCACCGGATGAGCAGTTCTTC. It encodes CASSFSPDEQFF.

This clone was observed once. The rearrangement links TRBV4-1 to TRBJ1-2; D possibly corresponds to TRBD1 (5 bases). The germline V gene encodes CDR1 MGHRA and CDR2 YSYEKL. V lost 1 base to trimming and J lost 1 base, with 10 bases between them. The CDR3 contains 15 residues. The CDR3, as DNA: TGCGCCAGCAGCCAAGGGCCAGGGCTTAACTATGGCTACACCTTC. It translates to CASSQGPGLNYGYTF.

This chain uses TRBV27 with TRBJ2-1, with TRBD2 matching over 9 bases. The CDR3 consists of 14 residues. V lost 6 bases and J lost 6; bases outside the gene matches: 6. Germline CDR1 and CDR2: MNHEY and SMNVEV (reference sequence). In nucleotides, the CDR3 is TGTGCCAGCAGGAGCGGGGGGCGGACCAATGAGCAGTTCTTC. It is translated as CASRSGGRTNEQFF.

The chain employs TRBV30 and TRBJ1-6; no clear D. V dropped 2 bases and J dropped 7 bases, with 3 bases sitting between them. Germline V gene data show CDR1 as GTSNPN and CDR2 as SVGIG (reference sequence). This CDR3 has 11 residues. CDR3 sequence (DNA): TGTGCCTGGAGTCTAAATTCACCCCTCCACTTT. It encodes CAWSLNSPLHF.

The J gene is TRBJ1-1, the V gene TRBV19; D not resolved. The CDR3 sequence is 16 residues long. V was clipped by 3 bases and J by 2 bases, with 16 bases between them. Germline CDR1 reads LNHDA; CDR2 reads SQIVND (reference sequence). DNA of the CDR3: TGTGCCAGTAGTATTTCCGGCCAGGCAATCAACACTGAAGCTTTCTTT. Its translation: CASSISGQAINTEAFF.

CDR3: CASGEGQGARGTEAFF. CDR3 sequence (DNA): TGTGCCAGCGGGGAAGGACAGGGGGCGCGAGGGACTGAAGCTTTCTTT. The chain links TRBV9 to TRBJ1-1; 11 bases map to TRBD1. Germline CDR1 and CDR2: SGDLS and YYNGEE. The CDR3 covers 16 residues. V was pared by 7 bases and J by 5 bases, with 13 bases of the junction left unmatched.

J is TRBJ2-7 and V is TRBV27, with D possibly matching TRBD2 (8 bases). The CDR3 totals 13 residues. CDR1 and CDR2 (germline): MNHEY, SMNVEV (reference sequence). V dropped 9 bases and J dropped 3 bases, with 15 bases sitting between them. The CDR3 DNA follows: TGTGCCAGTAGCGGGACAGTCTTCTACGAGCAGTACTTC. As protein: CASSGTVFYEQYF.

The CDR3 sequence: CATSAGTSGETQYF. DNA of the CDR3: TGTGCCACCAGCGCGGGGACTAGCGGCGAGACCCAGTACTTC. The chain employs TRBV15 and TRBJ2-5; 11 positions agree with TRBD2. This CDR3 has 14 amino acids. With 5 bases clipped from V and 5 bases from J, the junction kept 4 bases outside the gene matches. Per the germline V gene, CDR1 is LNHNV and CDR2 is YYDKDF (reference sequence).

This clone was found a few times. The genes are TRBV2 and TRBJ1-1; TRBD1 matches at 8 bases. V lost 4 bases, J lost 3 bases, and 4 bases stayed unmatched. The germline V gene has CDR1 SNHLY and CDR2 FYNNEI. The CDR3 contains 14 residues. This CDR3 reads CASSGNRGDTEAFF. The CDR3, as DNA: TGTGCCAGCAGTGGGAACAGGGGGGACACTGAAGCTTTCTTT.

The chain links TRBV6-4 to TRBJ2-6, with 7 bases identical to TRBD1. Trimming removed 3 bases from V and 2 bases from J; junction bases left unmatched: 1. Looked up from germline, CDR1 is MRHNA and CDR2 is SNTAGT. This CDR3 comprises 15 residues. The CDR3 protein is CASSDQGAGANVLTF. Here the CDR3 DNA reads TGTGCCAGCAGTGATCAGGGGGCTGGGGCCAACGTCCTGACTTTC.

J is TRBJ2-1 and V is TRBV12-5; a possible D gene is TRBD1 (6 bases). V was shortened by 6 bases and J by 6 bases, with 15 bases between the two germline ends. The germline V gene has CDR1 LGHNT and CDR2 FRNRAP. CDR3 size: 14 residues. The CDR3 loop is CASGFQGRGNEQFF. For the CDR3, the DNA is TGTGCTAGTGGCTTCCAGGGGCGAGGCAATGAGCAGTTCTTC.

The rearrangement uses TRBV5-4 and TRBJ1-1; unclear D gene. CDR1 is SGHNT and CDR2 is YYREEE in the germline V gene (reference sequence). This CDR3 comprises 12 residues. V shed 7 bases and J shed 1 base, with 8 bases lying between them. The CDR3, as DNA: TGTGCCAGCCTGGGAGAGAACACTGAAGCTTTCTTT. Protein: CASLGENTEAFF.

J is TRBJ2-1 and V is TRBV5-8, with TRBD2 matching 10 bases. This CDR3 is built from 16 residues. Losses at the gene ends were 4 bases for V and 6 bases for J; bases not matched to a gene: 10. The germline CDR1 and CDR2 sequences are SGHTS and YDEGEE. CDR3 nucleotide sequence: TGTGCCAGCAGCCAGGGGGTAGCGGGGGGCGGCAATGAGCAGTTCTTC. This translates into CASSQGVAGGGNEQFF.

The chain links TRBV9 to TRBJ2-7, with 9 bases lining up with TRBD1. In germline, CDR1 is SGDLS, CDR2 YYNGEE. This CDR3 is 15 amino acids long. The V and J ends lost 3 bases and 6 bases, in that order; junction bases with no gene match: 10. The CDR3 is CASSGRDRGNAEQYF. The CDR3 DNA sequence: TGTGCCAGCAGCGGACGCGACAGGGGGAACGCCGAGCAGTACTTC.

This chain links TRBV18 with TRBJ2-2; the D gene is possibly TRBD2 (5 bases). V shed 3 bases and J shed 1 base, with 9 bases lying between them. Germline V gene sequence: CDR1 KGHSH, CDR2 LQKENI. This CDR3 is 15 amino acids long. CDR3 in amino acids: CASSPEAENTGELFF. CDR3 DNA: TGTGCCAGCTCACCGGAGGCAGAGAACACCGGGGAGCTGTTTTTT.

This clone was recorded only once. CDR3 coding DNA: TGTGCCAGCAGCTTAGATAGCGGCTACACCGGGGAGCTGTTTTTT. This translates into CASSLDSGYTGELFF. The chain uses TRBV11-2 and TRBJ2-2; possible D gene TRBD2, 6 bases. In germline, CDR1 is SGHAT, CDR2 FQNNGV. With 0 bases removed from V and 3 bases from J, the gap between germline ends came to 8 bases. The CDR3 covers 15 residues.

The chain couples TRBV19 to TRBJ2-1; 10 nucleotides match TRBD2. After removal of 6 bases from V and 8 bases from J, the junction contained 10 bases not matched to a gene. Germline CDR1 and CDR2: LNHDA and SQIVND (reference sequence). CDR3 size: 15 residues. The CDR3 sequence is CASSQPSGGIYEQFF. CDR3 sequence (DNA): TGTGCCAGTAGCCAGCCTAGCGGGGGCATTTATGAGCAGTTCTTC.

CDR3 DNA: TGTGCCAGCAGTCAAAGGACAGGGGGGCAAGAGACCCAGTACTTC. It is translated as CASSQRTGGQETQYF. The J gene is TRBJ2-5, the V gene TRBV27, with 10 bases that match TRBD1. In germline, CDR1 is MNHEY, CDR2 SMNVEV (reference sequence). The CDR3 is 15 residues long. With V trimmed by 5 bases and J by 2 bases, 5 bases remained unmatched.

The DNA for the CDR3 is TGTGCCAGTAGTACCCCGACAGGGACCGGGGAGCTGTTTTTT. Amino acids: CASSTPTGTGELFF. The chain recombines TRBV19 with TRBJ2-2, with TRBD1 matching 7 bases. Germline V CDR1 and CDR2: LNHDA, SQIVND (reference sequence). This CDR3 spans 14 amino acids. V gave up 4 bases and J gave up 5 bases; unmatched junction bases: 4.

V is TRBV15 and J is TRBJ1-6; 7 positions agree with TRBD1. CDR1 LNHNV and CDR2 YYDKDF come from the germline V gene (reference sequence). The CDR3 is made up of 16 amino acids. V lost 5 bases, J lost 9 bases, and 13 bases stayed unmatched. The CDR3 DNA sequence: TGTGCCACCAGCTCACAACAGGGGACTGGTTTTTCACCCCTCCACTTT. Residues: CATSSQQGTGFSPLHF.